This TCR beta chain was found in a study of tumor and adjacent non-tumor tissue in lung cancer. Whole-study context: There were 12 adenocarcinoma, 2 squamous cell carcinoma and 1 small cell lung cancer cases. Each sample yielded approximately 4.2 million productive TCRbeta reads on average. Study-level points and caveats: Patients with more diverse tumor TCRs had worse survival. Compared with tumor, normal lung showed significantly lower TCR diversity.

This sample's RNA came from whole unsorted tissue. Germline values: CDR1 DFQATT, CDR2 SNEGSKA (reference sequence). The CDR3 runs 15 residues. As to this clonotype: Its antigen is unidentified. The junction departs from germline at one end; a sequencing error may be responsible.

The library came from three nested PCR rounds adapted from ARM-PCR protocols. TCRdb redid the calling of the multiplex PCR reads with MiXCR, one entry per CDR3 protein. The data show approximately 120,000 distinct CDR3 sequences, 60% to 80% seen once. What was sequenced was lung tumor tissue. This sequence was found in a woman aged 55 to 70 with non-small cell lung cancer. The chain couples TRBV20-1 to TRBJ2-2; D may be TRBD1 or TRBD2 (6 bases each). CDR3 nucleotide sequence: TGCAGTGCTAGAGCCACAGGGCGTGACATCGGGGAGGTGTTTTTT. Translated: CSARATGRDIGEVFF.